One sample yielded the 27 T cell receptor beta chains listed below, sequenced in a study of CD8+ T cells in alopecia areata (dated by TCRdb to 2016 to 2019). What this sample's treatment or condition label stands for: oral pan-JAK inhibitor, 5-10 mg twice daily. The library was generated by the immunoSEQ multiplex PCR assay. For TCR sequencing, RNA was extracted from every sample and reverse transcribed into cDNA to serve as template. Here the immuneACCESS table is served through TCRdb, limited to in-frame sequences with V and J called. Missing clones are a known gap in these copies; in checked studies unresolved V genes cover under half, and the rest lacks a known reason. The sample yields 150,000 to 200,000 clones; around 64% were counted once. Approximately 1.3% of the sample is in the top ten clones. Sequenced here: CD4+ T cells sorted from blood, sampled at approximately week 49, from a patient treated with tofacitinib. Every receptor here comes from a human donor with alopecia areata.

In this sample, this clone turned up a few times. V gene TRBV29-1 combines with J gene TRBJ2-1; TRBD1 matches at 9 bases. The germline V gene has CDR1 SQVTM and CDR2 ANQGSEA. The J segment lost 8 bases and the V segment lost 4 bases, leaving 6 bases of the junction unmatched. This CDR3 is built from 13 residues. The CDR3 protein is CSVGTGVVDEQFF. The CDR3 nucleotides read TGCAGCGTTGGGACAGGGGTGGTGGATGAGCAGTTCTTC.

This clone was picked up a small number of times. CDR3 protein: CASSPGGYNEQFF. CDR3 in DNA: TGTGCCAGCTCACCAGGGGGCTACAATGAGCAGTTCTTC. The chain carries TRBV18 and TRBJ2-1; TRBD1 or TRBD2 may be the D gene (5 bases each). Trimming shortened V by 2 bases and J by 3 bases, and 5 bases separated the two germline ends. The V gene's germline CDR1 is KGHSH and CDR2 LQKENI. The CDR3 runs to 13 residues. The full variable domain, its missing parts supplied by reference TRBV18 and TRBJ2-1, is NAGVMQNPRHLVRRRGQEARLRCSPMKGHSHVYWYRQLPEEGLKFMVYLQKENIIDESGMPKERFSAEFPKEGPSILRIQQVVRGDSAAYFCASSPGGYNEQFFGPGTRLTVL.

J is TRBJ2-1 and V is TRBV9, with D possibly matching TRBD2 (6 bases). Between the trimmed V and J ends, which lost 2 bases and 0 bases, there was a span of 15 bases. Germline values: CDR1 SGDLS, CDR2 YYNGEE. CDR3 length: 17 amino acids. The CDR3 spells CASSVTSTVGSYNEQFF. CDR3 nucleotide sequence: TGTGCCAGCAGCGTGACTAGTACGGTGGGCTCCTACAATGAGCAGTTCTTC.

This clone has only a few counts. This chain uses TRBV6-1 with TRBJ1-2, with D unclear. The V and J ends lost 6 bases and 1 base respectively, with 9 bases between them. The CDR3 extends over 13 amino acids. The germline CDR1 and CDR2 sequences are MNHNS and SASEGT. CDR3 in amino acids: CASRNPGNYGYTF. CDR3 DNA: TGTGCCAGCAGGAACCCCGGTAACTATGGCTACACCTTC.

This clone has a handful of counts. The junction departs from the called germline gene at one end, perhaps through a read error. The chain couples TRBV6-5 to TRBJ1-3, with D possibly being TRBD1 (6 bases). Germline-derived CDR1 and CDR2 are MNHEY and SVGAGI. The CDR3 is made up of 15 amino acids. The CDR3, as DNA: TGTGCCATCAGTGCGCAGACAGGCTCTGGAAACACCATATATTTT. It codes for CAISAQTGSGNTIYF.

The chain recombines TRBV4-3 with TRBJ1-1, with 8 bases identical to TRBD1. CDR1 and CDR2 from the germline V gene are LGHNA and YSLEER. V was clipped by 0 bases and J by 11 bases; unmatched bases: 8. The CDR3 has 14 residues. This chain's CDR3 is CASSQDRRTGPAFF. CDR3 sequence (DNA): TGCGCCAGCAGCCAAGATCGTCGGACAGGGCCTGCTTTCTTT.

This clone was seen more than once but under ten times. The chain employs TRBV25-1 and TRBJ1-2; 8 bases agree with TRBD1. The V and J ends lost 3 bases and 5 bases, in that order; junction bases with no gene match: 8. The length of the CDR3 is 15 residues. Germline CDR1 reads MGHDK; CDR2 reads SYGVNS. CDR3 nucleotide sequence: TGTGCCAGCAGTGACGTCAGGGGGCTTAGTTATGGCTACACCTTC. It specifies CASSDVRGLSYGYTF.

This rearrangement joins TRBV5-1 to TRBJ2-1; D not resolved. The V end was cut by 0 bases, the J end by 5 bases, with 3 bases between. Germline V lookup: CDR1 SGHRS, CDR2 YFSETQ. The CDR3 totals 12 residues. The CDR3 nucleotides read TGCGCCAGCAGCTTGGACCACAATGAGCAGTTCTTC. Amino acids: CASSLDHNEQFF. The full variable domain, completed using reference TRBV5-1 and TRBJ2-1, is KAGVTQTPRYLIKTRGQQVTLSCSPISGHRSVSWYQQTPGQGLQFLFEYFSETQRNKGNFPGRFSGRQFSNSRSEMNVSTLELGDSALYLCASSLDHNEQFFGPGTRLTVL.

The rearrangement links TRBV5-1 to TRBJ1-2; no firm D call. V lost 4 bases and J lost 4, with 14 bases in between. The CDR3 has 14 residues. Germline CDR1 reads SGHRS; CDR2 reads YFSETQ. The DNA of the CDR3 is TGCGCCAGCAGCACATCACATTCGATCTATGGCTACACCTTC. This sequence encodes CASSTSHSIYGYTF.

As for this clone: The identical CDR3 is also encoded by other nucleotide sequences in the sample. This rearrangement joins TRBV29-1 to TRBJ1-1; D gene unclear. Germline CDR1 reads SQVTM; CDR2 reads ANQGSEA. This CDR3 is 12 amino acids long. V lost 3 bases and J 1 base, leaving 6 bases between the germline ends. CDR3 in DNA: TGCAGCGTTGACAGGTCGAACACTGAAGCTTTCTTT. Translating it yields CSVDRSNTEAFF.

There are a few counts of this clone. Different DNA sequences within this sample yield the same CDR3. The V gene is TRBV9, the J gene TRBJ2-3; D call uncertain. Per the germline V gene, CDR1 is SGDLS and CDR2 is YYNGEE. Trimming pared 0 bases from V and 6 bases from J, leaving 2 bases between. The CDR3 extends over 11 amino acids. The CDR3 bases are TGTGCCAGCAGCGTAGGGGATACGCAGTATTTT. It translates to CASSVGDTQYF.

This sequence joins TRBV30 and TRBJ1-1; D gene unclear. Per the germline V gene, CDR1 is GTSNPN and CDR2 is SVGIG (reference sequence). This CDR3 contains 12 residues. Deletions cut 0 bases from V and 8 bases from J, with 10 bases between. As DNA, the CDR3 is TGTGCCTGGAGTGTACGGTCCGGAGAAGCTTTCTTT. Protein: CAWSVRSGEAFF.

The chain has TRBV4-1 and TRBJ1-2; the D is unclear. The CDR3 loop spans 15 amino acids. Germline V CDR1 and CDR2: MGHRA, YSYEKL. V lost 0 bases and J 7 bases, leaving 15 bases between the germline ends. The CDR3 region has the DNA TGCGCCAGCAGCCAAGATATAGGGTATCCTTCTGGCTACACCTTC. This encodes CASSQDIGYPSGYTF.

The CDR3 sequence: CASSQVGQALYGYTF. For the CDR3, the DNA is TGCGCCAGCAGCCAAGTCGGACAGGCGCTCTATGGCTACACCTTC. The V call is TRBV4-3, the J call TRBJ1-2, with 7 positions matching TRBD1. V shed 1 base, J shed 4 bases, and the junction held 6 bases outside the gene matches. Germline V gene data show CDR1 as LGHNA and CDR2 as YSLEER. The CDR3 is made up of 15 amino acids.

The chain uses TRBV7-3 and TRBJ2-7, with 8 bases aligning to TRBD1. CDR1 is SGHTA, CDR2 FQGTGA, per germline. V was pared by 3 bases and J by 6 bases, with 4 bases of the junction left unmatched. CDR3 length equals 13 residues. The CDR3 sequence: CASSLDRVGEQYF. CDR3 coding DNA: TGTGCCAGCAGCTTGGACAGGGTCGGCGAGCAGTACTTC.

The chain carries TRBV19 and TRBJ2-5; 8 bases are a match to TRBD1. The CDR3 has 16 amino acids. Per the germline V gene, CDR1 is LNHDA and CDR2 is SQIVND (reference sequence). The ends lost 0 bases at V and 5 bases at J; junction bases unmatched: 8. Here the CDR3 DNA reads TGTGCCAGTAGTATAGATCACTCAGGGGGCTGGGAGACCCAGTACTTC. This gives the protein CASSIDHSGGWETQYF.

This clone occurred a few times. V is TRBV5-1 and J is TRBJ2-1; 9 bases match TRBD2. The V and J ends lost 0 bases and 9 bases, in that order; junction bases with no gene match: 10. This CDR3 spans 16 amino acids. Germline assignment: CDR1 SGHRS and CDR2 YFSETQ. The CDR3 nucleotides are TGCGCCAGCAGCTTGGACGCCGGCGGGGGGGCGGGTGAGCAGTTCTTC. Translated, it gives CASSLDAGGGAGEQFF.

The chain employs TRBV9 and TRBJ2-3; 14 nucleotides line up with TRBD2. Unmatched junction bases numbered 7, after V lost 4 bases and J lost 6 bases. CDR1 is SGDLS, CDR2 YYNGEE, per germline. The CDR3 is 16 amino acids. The CDR3 loop reads CASSPRTSGGPDTQYF. In DNA, the CDR3 is TGTGCCAGCAGCCCTCGGACTAGCGGGGGGCCGGATACGCAGTATTTT.

The chain recombines TRBV7-2 with TRBJ2-5; perhaps TRBD2 as D (6 bases). Trimming took off 1 base at V and 7 bases at J, with 10 bases between the two ends. In germline, CDR1 is SGHTA, CDR2 FQGNSA. There are 13 residues in the CDR3. CDR3 nucleotides: TGTGCCAGCAGCTTAGGACTAGGGTGGACCCAGTACTTC. Encoded protein: CASSLGLGWTQYF.

This clone was recorded a few times. This chain connects TRBV29-1 to TRBJ2-2; D is ambiguous. CDR3 length: 14 residues. Germline loops: CDR1 SQVTM, CDR2 ANQGSEA. V lost 4 bases to trimming and J lost 2 bases, with 11 bases between them. This chain's CDR3 is CSVGRQRNTGELFF. For the CDR3, the DNA is TGCAGCGTTGGTCGGCAGAGAAACACCGGGGAGCTGTTTTTT.

This chain joins TRBV18 and TRBJ2-7, with TRBD1 matching over 8 bases. V dropped 0 bases and J dropped 6; count of bases not matched to a gene: 7. CDR1 is KGHSH, CDR2 LQKENI, per germline. CDR3 size: 15 residues. CDR3 DNA sequence: TGTGCCAGCTCACCACCTAACAGGGGGACGGGCGAGCAGTACTTC. This translates into CASSPPNRGTGEQYF. The full variable domain, rest sourced from reference TRBV18 and TRBJ2-7, is NAGVMQNPRHLVRRRGQEARLRCSPMKGHSHVYWYRQLPEEGLKFMVYLQKENIIDESGMPKERFSAEFPKEGPSILRIQQVVRGDSAAYFCASSPPNRGTGEQYFGPGTRLTVT.

This clone was recorded a few times. This chain uses TRBV7-2 with TRBJ1-2; D uncertain. The CDR3 runs 15 residues. The germline V gene encodes CDR1 SGHTA and CDR2 FQGNSA. The V gene lost 5 bases and the J gene lost 3 bases, with 16 bases spanning the gap. DNA of the CDR3: TGTGCCAGCAGCAACGCGGCTACAACCGACTATGGCTACACCTTC. Protein sequence: CASSNAATTDYGYTF.

This clone showed up many times. J is TRBJ2-1 and V is TRBV2; 7 positions agree with TRBD1. Germline V CDR1 and CDR2: SNHLY, FYNNEI. Germline trimming cut 8 bases from V and 9 bases from J; bases unmatched to any gene: 10. This CDR3 contains 13 residues. CDR3 region: CASFIGTAGEQFF. CDR3 coding DNA: TGTGCCAGCTTTATCGGGACAGCTGGTGAGCAGTTCTTC.

This chain links TRBV7-9 with TRBJ1-2, with 11 bases aligning to TRBD1. J gave up 8 bases and V 5 bases, and 10 bases lay outside the gene matches. The length of the CDR3 is 15 residues. CDR1 SEHNR and CDR2 FQNEAQ come from the germline V gene (reference sequence). The CDR3 region is CASSPRTGGAEGYTF. The CDR3 nucleotides read TGTGCCAGCAGCCCCCGGACAGGGGGCGCAGAAGGCTACACCTTC.

This sequence joins TRBV10-3 and TRBJ2-7; D not certain. The V gene lost 2 bases and the J gene lost 4 bases, with 3 bases spanning the gap. CDR1 ENHRY and CDR2 SYGVKD come from the germline V gene. This CDR3 has 11 amino acids. CDR3 DNA sequence: TGTGCCATCAGTGAGGCGTACGAGCAGTACTTC. This encodes CAISEAYEQYF.

This sequence joins TRBV6-5 and TRBJ1-2; TRBD1 agrees at 8 bases. Germline trimming cut 6 bases from V and 2 bases from J; bases unmatched to any gene: 5. Germline V gene lookup returns CDR1 MNHEY and CDR2 SVGAGI. This CDR3 comprises 14 residues. The CDR3 coding sequence is TGTGCCAGCAGGATGGGGACAGGAAACTATGGCTACACCTTC. It codes for CASRMGTGNYGYTF.

This clone showed up just once. This chain uses TRBV30 with TRBJ2-1; unclear D gene. Trimming stripped 3 bases from V and 1 base from J, with 7 bases between. CDR1 is GTSNPN, CDR2 SVGIG, per germline (reference sequence). The CDR3 has 13 amino acids. CDR3 DNA: TGTGCCTGGAGGACTGCTTCCTACAATGAGCAGTTCTTC. Its translation is CAWRTASYNEQFF. Looking up the rest from reference TRBV30 and TRBJ2-1 gives the full variable domain: SQTIHQWPATLVQPVGSPLSLECTVEGTSNPNLYWYRQAAGRGLQLLFYSVGIGQISSEVPQNLSASRPQDRQFILSSKKLLLSDSGFYLCAWRTASYNEQFFGPGTRLTVL.